The 27 T cell receptor beta chains given below trace back to one sample, sequenced in a study of neurological immune-mediated disorders. TCRdb independently ran MiXCR on the 5' RACE reads; one entry per CDR3 protein. The sample includes tens of thousands of distinct CDR3 sequences, nearly 5% seen only once; the top ten take approximately 10%. The sample consisted of CD4+ T cells from blood. The origin of the receptors is a man in his late teens or twenties in good health.

There are many counts of this clonotype. The rearrangement links TRBV5-1 to TRBJ1-2; 11 bases are shared with TRBD1. Germline values: CDR1 SGHRS, CDR2 YFSETQ. With 4 bases clipped from V and 4 bases from J, the junction kept 9 bases outside the gene matches. The CDR3 is 16 amino acids. CDR3 protein: CASSRNVGTGGYGYTF. For the CDR3, the DNA is TGCGCCAGCAGCCGGAACGTCGGGACAGGGGGCTATGGCTACACCTTC.

This clonotype has at least ten counts. J is TRBJ2-4 and V is TRBV6-5, with TRBD1 matching 7 bases. V lost 7 bases, J lost 5 bases, and 5 bases stayed unmatched. The germline gives CDR1 MNHEY, CDR2 SVGAGI. The CDR3 covers 13 residues. CDR3 sequence (DNA): TGTGCCAGCAAACGGGACAGACAAAACATTCAGTACTTC. It specifies CASKRDRQNIQYF.

This clonotype was counted at least ten times. The V call is TRBV6-2 or TRBV6-3, the J call TRBJ2-7; 7 positions match TRBD2. Germline CDR1 and CDR2: MNHEY and SVGEGT. The CDR3 is 14 residues long. J was trimmed by 6 bases and V by 5 bases; bases with no gene match: 10. The CDR3 DNA follows: TGTGCCAGCAGTCCTTGGCGGGGGAGAGTCGAGCAGTACTTC. Residues: CASSPWRGRVEQYF.

This clonotype was recorded at least ten times. The V gene is TRBV5-5, the J gene TRBJ2-7; the match to TRBD1 covers 9 bases. Germline V gene data show CDR1 as SGHKS and CDR2 as YYEKEE (reference sequence). The trim removed 2 bases at V and 3 bases at J, leaving 9 bases unmatched. The CDR3 runs 16 residues. CDR3 bases: TGTGCCAGCAGCTTCGGACCCGGGACAGGGCTCTACGAGCAGTACTTC. Translation gives CASSFGPGTGLYEQYF.

This clonotype is medium-sized. The chain carries TRBV7-6 and TRBJ2-1, with no clear D. Per the germline V gene, CDR1 is SGHVS and CDR2 is FNYEAQ. V was cut by 7 bases and J by 6 bases, with 16 bases left in between. The length of the CDR3 is 14 residues. The CDR3: CASTPTQPSNEQFF. In nucleotides, the CDR3 is TGTGCCAGCACACCGACCCAGCCGAGCAATGAGCAGTTCTTC.

This clonotype was seen many times. The rearrangement uses TRBV5-1 and TRBJ1-4; perhaps TRBD1 as D (6 bases). The CDR3 totals 21 residues. Trimming removed 4 bases from V and 0 bases from J, with 28 bases in between. The V gene's germline CDR1 is SGHRS and CDR2 YFSETQ. The CDR3 nucleotides read TGCGCCAGCAGCAGGGCCCCTATCACGACAGGTTCCTCTTCAACTAATGAAAAACTGTTTTTT. Protein: CASSRAPITTGSSSTNEKLFF.

In its sample, this clonotype was seen many times. This chain joins TRBV20-1 and TRBJ1-5, with 7 bases matching TRBD1. Germline values: CDR1 DFQATT, CDR2 SNEGSKA (reference sequence). Losses at the gene ends were 5 bases for V and 7 bases for J; bases not matched to a gene: 11. The length of the CDR3 is 14 residues. The CDR3 loop reads CSACRSDRAQPQHF. CDR3 coding DNA: TGCAGTGCTTGCCGCTCCGACAGGGCGCAGCCCCAGCATTTT.

About this clonotype itself: A read error is possible here, since a much larger clone lies one base away. The CDR3 region has the DNA TGCGCCAGCGGCCGGGGTGGTGAAGCTTTCTTT. Translated, it gives CASGRGGEAFF. This chain uses TRBV4-1 with TRBJ1-1; no clear D. Looked up from germline, CDR1 is MGHRA and CDR2 is YSYEKL. There are 11 residues in the CDR3. V gave up 8 bases and J gave up 7 bases, with 11 bases separating them.

There are many counts of this clonotype. The CDR3 sequence: CATSVGVEKLFF. In DNA form, the CDR3 reads TGTGCCACCTCCGTGGGGGTTGAAAAACTGTTTTTT. This rearrangement joins TRBV28 to TRBJ1-4, with TRBD1 as a possible D gene (5 bases). The length of the CDR3 is 12 residues. V was cut by 10 bases and J by 7 bases, with 13 bases left in between. The germline V gene encodes CDR1 MDHEN and CDR2 SYDVKM.

This clonotype was seen many times. The V gene is TRBV7-3, the J gene TRBJ1-1, with D unresolved. The CDR3 has 13 residues. V was clipped by 0 bases and J by 7 bases, with 9 bases between them. CDR1 is SGHTA, CDR2 FQGTGA, per germline. The CDR3 region has the DNA TGTGCCAGCAGCTTAACTGGCCAACTTGAAGCTTTCTTT. Protein sequence: CASSLTGQLEAFF.

In this sample, this clonotype turned up many times. This sequence joins TRBV10-3 and TRBJ2-5; 8 nucleotides align to TRBD1. Germline trimming cut 1 base from V and 2 bases from J; bases unmatched to any gene: 0. The length of the CDR3 is 14 residues. Germline V CDR1 and CDR2: ENHRY, SYGVKD. Here the CDR3 reads CAISEWDRQETQYF. The CDR3 DNA is TGTGCCATCAGTGAGTGGGACAGGCAAGAGACCCAGTACTTC.

This clonotype was recorded many times. The rearrangement links TRBV12-3 or TRBV12-4 to TRBJ1-2, with D uncertain. With 5 bases removed from V and 7 bases from J, the gap between germline ends came to 17 bases. This CDR3 region has 14 residues. The CDR3 nucleotides read TGTGCCAGCAGTCCCCGCCGGACGCGAACTGGCTACACCTTC. As protein: CASSPRRTRTGYTF.

This clonotype was counted ten times or more. The V gene is TRBV7-9, the J gene TRBJ1-1, with TRBD1 matching over 7 bases. This CDR3 spans 14 amino acids. V lost 5 bases, J lost 7 bases, and 10 bases stayed unmatched. CDR1 is SEHNR, CDR2 FQNEAQ, per germline (reference sequence). The CDR3, as DNA: TGTGCCAGCAGCCCCGGGACAGATACCTTTGAAGCTTTCTTT. This gives the protein CASSPGTDTFEAFF.

This clonotype was seen ten or more times. The chain couples TRBV5-1 to TRBJ1-2; no clear D gene. The CDR3 sequence is 13 residues long. Per the germline V gene, CDR1 is SGHRS and CDR2 is YFSETQ. Trimming took off 0 bases at V and 4 bases at J, with 7 bases between the two ends. This chain's CDR3 is CASSLAQVYGYTF. CDR3 DNA: TGCGCCAGCAGCTTGGCCCAGGTCTATGGCTACACCTTC.

This clonotype was counted many times. The J gene is TRBJ1-2, the V gene TRBV12-3 or TRBV12-4, with D tentatively TRBD1 (5 bases). The V end lost 7 bases, the J end lost 4 bases, and 19 bases lay between the germline ends. The CDR3 runs to 15 residues. As DNA, the CDR3 is TGTGCCAGCACTAACCAAGGTCAGGGACTCTATGGCTACACCTTC. It encodes CASTNQGQGLYGYTF.

This clonotype was detected ten times or more. J is TRBJ2-7 and V is TRBV10-2; D call uncertain. Germline V gives CDR1 WSHSY, CDR2 SAAADI. Trimming took off 2 bases at V and 0 bases at J, with 8 bases between the two ends. This CDR3 comprises 14 residues. The CDR3 coding sequence is TGCGCCAGCAGTGAGCCATCCGTCTCCTACGAGCAGTACTTC. Translation: CASSEPSVSYEQYF.

This clonotype was counted ten times or more. V gene TRBV5-5 combines with J gene TRBJ1-3, with D unclear. The CDR3 is made up of 15 amino acids. Trimming removed 4 bases from V and 4 bases from J, with 15 bases in between. Germline CDR1 is SGHKS and CDR2 is YYEKEE (reference sequence). CDR3 bases: TGTGCCAGCAGCCCAGAAAGGTCCGGCGGAAACACCATATATTTT. This translates into CASSPERSGGNTIYF. Using reference TRBV5-5 and TRBJ1-3 for the parts outside the CDR3, the full variable domain is DAGVTQSPTHLIKTRGQQVTLRCSPISGHKSVSWYQQVLGQGPQFIFQYYEKEERGRGNFPDRFSARQFPNYSSELNVNALLLGDSALYLCASSPERSGGNTIYFGEGSWLTVV.

This clonotype came up many times. V usage is TRBV15 and J usage is TRBJ1-6, with no clear D. CDR1 is LNHNV, CDR2 YYDKDF, per germline (reference sequence). The CDR3 extends over 14 amino acids. With 5 bases removed from V and 7 bases from J, the gap between germline ends came to 12 bases. DNA of the CDR3: TGTGCCACCAGCGGTTTTAGCCTAAATTCACCCCTCCACTTT. Protein product: CATSGFSLNSPLHF.

This clonotype came up many times. This chain uses TRBV12-3 or TRBV12-4 with TRBJ1-6; D is possibly TRBD1 (5 bases). The CDR3 totals 13 residues. V was shortened by 6 bases and J by 7 bases, with 10 bases between the two germline ends. The CDR3 protein is CASRPGWNSPLHF. The CDR3, as DNA: TGTGCCAGCAGGCCAGGGTGGAATTCACCCCTCCACTTT.

This clonotype was seen repeatedly, ten times or more. The chain couples TRBV6-5 to TRBJ1-2; maybe TRBD1 (6 bases). The CDR3 is 11 residues long. Between the trimmed V and J ends, which lost 6 bases and 8 bases, there was a span of 10 bases. Germline V CDR1 and CDR2: MNHEY, SVGAGI. CDR3 DNA: TGTGCCAGCAGCTACGGACAGGGCTACACCTTC. Amino acids: CASSYGQGYTF.

This clonotype was counted ten times or more. V is TRBV7-2 and J is TRBJ2-7, with TRBD2 identical over 12 bases. Per the germline V gene, CDR1 is SGHTA and CDR2 is FQGNSA. V lost 4 bases, J lost 0 bases, and 7 bases stayed unmatched. The CDR3 totals 17 residues. This CDR3 reads CASSSGLAGLSSYEQYF. As DNA, the CDR3 is TGTGCCAGCAGCTCGGGACTAGCGGGCTTGAGCTCCTACGAGCAGTACTTC.

In its sample, this clonotype was seen many times. The chain has TRBV7-2 and TRBJ1-1; D is unclear. Germline V gene sequence: CDR1 SGHTA, CDR2 FQGNSA. CDR3 length equals 16 residues. V was trimmed by 5 bases and J by 1 base, leaving 17 bases between them. CDR3 protein: CASSPAPRWRNTEAFF. Here the CDR3 DNA reads TGTGCCAGCAGCCCAGCTCCGAGATGGCGGAACACTGAAGCTTTCTTT.

This clonotype appeared many times. V and J are TRBV7-2 and TRBJ2-7; D may be TRBD1 (6 bases). V lost 1 base and J lost 2, with 9 bases in between. The CDR3 has 14 amino acids. CDR1 is SGHTA and CDR2 is FQGNSA in the germline V gene. CDR3 protein: CASSLDQGPYEQYF. The DNA for the CDR3 is TGTGCCAGCAGCTTAGATCAGGGGCCCTACGAGCAGTACTTC.

The table lists this clonotype with many counts. This chain joins TRBV5-1 and TRBJ2-3, with 8 bases identical to TRBD1. Trimming at V came to 3 bases and at J to 6 bases, leaving 9 bases not matched to a gene. Looked up from germline, CDR1 is SGHRS and CDR2 is YFSETQ. The CDR3 has 15 residues. The CDR3 sequence is CASSSGQVSADTQYF. The DNA of the CDR3 is TGCGCCAGCAGCTCGGGACAGGTGTCGGCGGATACGCAGTATTTT.

This clonotype came up many times. The chain has TRBV19 and TRBJ1-2; D perhaps matches TRBD1 (5 bases). The germline V and J ends were trimmed by 5 bases and 1 base, with 11 bases remaining between them. The CDR3 extends over 14 amino acids. Germline CDR1 reads LNHDA; CDR2 reads SQIVND (reference sequence). In nucleotides, the CDR3 is TGTGCCAGTAGTCCGGGACGACTTAACTATGGCTACACCTTC. Protein product: CASSPGRLNYGYTF.

The sample holds many counts of this clonotype. The chain carries TRBV6-2 or TRBV6-3 and TRBJ2-3; 10 bases are shared with TRBD2. This CDR3 is built from 15 residues. Losses at the gene ends were 6 bases for V and 1 base for J; bases not matched to a gene: 4. Germline CDR1 reads MNHEY; CDR2 reads SVGEGT. The CDR3 sequence is CASSRGTSGTDTQYF. The CDR3 region has the DNA TGTGCCAGCAGCCGTGGGACTAGCGGCACAGATACGCAGTATTTT.

In its sample, this clonotype was seen many times. J is TRBJ2-7 and V is TRBV20-1; 10 bases map to TRBD2. Germline V gene lookup returns CDR1 DFQATT and CDR2 SNEGSKA (reference sequence). V gave up 6 bases and J gave up 6 bases; unmatched junction bases: 14. CDR3 length: 15 residues. This chain's CDR3 is CSAPMRPAGGPEQYF. The CDR3 DNA sequence: TGCAGTGCCCCAATGCGTCCAGCGGGGGGGCCCGAGCAGTACTTC.